What follows are 19 T cell receptor beta chains derived from one specimen sequenced in a study of PD-1 blockade in classical Hodgkin lymphoma. Clones were read by immunoSEQ multiplex PCR, and TCRdb kept only the in-frame ones, dropping some. The table lists 65,000 to 95,000 clones, approximately 91% of them singletons. All trial patients relapsed after autologous stem cell transplantation. Material: peripheral blood mononuclear cells (PBMCs), obtained at baseline. The receptor source for this set is a human donor with classical Hodgkin lymphoma.

The V gene is TRBV5-6, the J gene TRBJ1-2, with 7 bases that match TRBD1. In germline, CDR1 is SGHDT, CDR2 YYEEEE. This CDR3 has 15 amino acids. V gave up 4 bases and J gave up 8 bases; unmatched junction bases: 14. CDR3 sequence reads: CASSTPGGLSLGYTF. CDR3 DNA: TGTGCCAGCAGCACGCCAGGGGGGCTGAGTTTAGGCTACACCTTC.

The CDR3 nucleotides read TGTGCCAGCAGCTTAGGGGGCGGGAGAGGGGCCCGCAATGAGCAGTTCTTC. It encodes CASSLGGGRGARNEQFF. The chain is built from TRBV7-2 and TRBJ2-1; 7 bases line up with TRBD2. Trimming at V came to 1 base and at J to 6 bases, leaving 12 bases not matched to a gene. CDR1 and CDR2 (germline): SGHTA, FQGNSA. The CDR3 is made up of 17 amino acids.

This chain links TRBV4-2 with TRBJ2-5; D might be TRBD2 (6 bases). Germline CDR1 is LGHNA and CDR2 is YNFKEQ. The CDR3 runs to 15 residues. V lost 3 bases, J lost 1 base, and 12 bases lay in between. The CDR3 DNA sequence: TGTGCCAGCAGCCACCTCGGGAGTCCCCAAGAGACCCAGTACTTC. Protein product: CASSHLGSPQETQYF.

CDR3 amino acids: CASSLAGTGNSGANVLTF. The CDR3 DNA sequence: TGCGCCAGCAGCTTGGCCGGGACAGGGAACTCCGGGGCCAACGTCCTGACTTTC. The chain couples TRBV5-1 to TRBJ2-6; 9 nucleotides match TRBD1. The CDR3 runs to 18 residues. Germline lookup yields CDR1 SGHRS and CDR2 YFSETQ. The ends lost 0 bases at V and 4 bases at J; junction bases unmatched: 8.

CDR3 loop: CASSSKTELYEQYF. The CDR3 DNA reads as TGTGCCAGCAGCTCAAAGACTGAGCTCTACGAGCAGTACTTC. The chain combines TRBV5-4 with TRBJ2-7; no firm D call. The V end lost 3 bases, the J end lost 3 bases, and 13 bases lay between the germline ends. Germline CDR1 reads SGHNT; CDR2 reads YYREEE (reference sequence). This CDR3 is built from 14 residues. The full variable domain, in which reference TRBV5-4 and TRBJ2-7 provide the parts outside the CDR3, is ETGVTQSPTHLIKTRGQQVTLRCSSQSGHNTVSWYQQALGQGPQFIFQYYREEENGRGNFPPRFSGLQFPNYSSELNVNALELDDSALYLCASSSKTELYEQYFGPGTRLTVT.

The J gene is TRBJ2-1, the V gene TRBV5-4, with 14 bases fitting TRBD2. This CDR3 comprises 16 residues. V gave up 1 base and J gave up 10 bases; unmatched junction bases: 7. Per germline, CDR1 SGHNT and CDR2 YYREEE (reference sequence). The CDR3 DNA reads as TGTGCCAGCAGCTTGCCGGGACTAGCGGGAGAGTTAGAGCAGTTCTTC. It is translated as CASSLPGLAGELEQFF.

V is TRBV5-1 and J is TRBJ2-5, with TRBD1 as a possible D gene (5 bases). V shed 4 bases and J shed 4 bases, with 14 bases lying between them. CDR1 SGHRS and CDR2 YFSETQ come from the germline V gene. The CDR3 is 14 residues long. The CDR3 DNA follows: TGCGCCAGCAGCCCGGACATATACGGAGAGACCCAGTACTTC. Its translation is CASSPDIYGETQYF.

This chain joins TRBV4-2 and TRBJ1-3; 7 bases line up with TRBD1. This CDR3 is built from 19 residues. Per germline, CDR1 LGHNA and CDR2 YNFKEQ. After removal of 0 bases from V and 5 bases from J, the junction contained 16 bases not matched to a gene. DNA for the CDR3: TGTGCCAGCAGCCAAGATCGTATCCTCCGGGACAGCAGCAGAAACACCATATATTTT. This translates into CASSQDRILRDSSRNTIYF.

This chain connects TRBV10-2 to TRBJ1-4, with D possibly matching TRBD1 (6 bases). There are 14 residues in the CDR3. Looked up from germline, CDR1 is WSHSY and CDR2 is SAAADI. Between the trimmed V and J ends, which lost 5 bases and 6 bases, there was a span of 13 bases. CDR3 protein: CASSKRGFDEKLFF. CDR3 nucleotide sequence: TGCGCCAGCAGTAAAAGGGGGTTTGATGAAAAACTGTTTTTT.

This clone was recorded a few times. The chain has TRBV2 and TRBJ2-1; TRBD1 matches at 9 bases. V lost 8 bases to trimming and J lost 5 bases; unmatched junction nucleotides: 10. This CDR3 region has 15 residues. Germline V lookup: CDR1 SNHLY, CDR2 FYNNEI. CDR3 loop: CASFTPGQGNNEQFF. The DNA for the CDR3 is TGTGCCAGCTTTACCCCGGGACAGGGAAACAATGAGCAGTTCTTC.

The chain joins TRBV11-3 to TRBJ2-2; TRBD1 is a possible D gene (6 bases). CDR3 size: 15 residues. V dropped 4 bases and J dropped 1 base, with 10 bases sitting between them. CDR1 is SGHNT, CDR2 YENEEA, per germline. The CDR3 nucleotides read TGTGCCAGCAGCTCAACAGGGAGGAACACCGGGGAGCTGTTTTTT. Protein: CASSSTGRNTGELFF.

The rearrangement links TRBV7-9 to TRBJ1-1; 9 nucleotides match TRBD1. The germline CDR1 and CDR2 sequences are SEHNR and FQNEAQ (reference sequence). The CDR3 extends over 15 amino acids. V shed 3 bases and J 3 bases; nucleotides not matched to a gene: 5. CDR3 region: CASSLGTGPYTEAFF. The CDR3 coding sequence is TGTGCCAGCAGCTTGGGGACAGGGCCATACACTGAAGCTTTCTTT.

This clone appeared a single time. The chain recombines TRBV11-3 with TRBJ1-2, with D uncertain. CDR1 is SGHNT, CDR2 YENEEA, per germline. This CDR3 is 15 amino acids long. The V end was cut by 3 bases, the J end by 4 bases, with 15 bases between. The CDR3 nucleotides read TGTGCCAGCAGCTTCCCCCCTCCCTGGGGCTATGGCTACACCTTC. Amino acids: CASSFPPPWGYGYTF.

This clone has only one observation. This chain joins TRBV7-9 and TRBJ2-1; 8 bases map to TRBD1. The length of the CDR3 is 15 residues. V shed 4 bases and J 3 bases; nucleotides not matched to a gene: 5. CDR1 and CDR2 (germline): SEHNR, FQNEAQ (reference sequence). The CDR3 coding sequence is TGTGCCAGCAGCTACGACAGGGGAAACTACAATGAGCAGTTCTTC. Its translation: CASSYDRGNYNEQFF.

V and J are TRBV25-1 and TRBJ2-1; D is perhaps TRBD1 or TRBD2 (5 bases each). CDR3 length: 15 amino acids. The germline V gene has CDR1 MGHDK and CDR2 SYGVNS. Trimming left V 8 bases short and J 6 bases short, with 20 bases between. The CDR3 DNA follows: TGTGCCAGCCTTCAATCGGGACCAGTCGGCAATGAGCAGTTCTTC. Translation gives CASLQSGPVGNEQFF.

The chain uses TRBV6-5 and TRBJ1-4, with a tentative D call TRBD1 (6 bases). The V gene lost 2 bases and the J gene lost 2 bases, with 12 bases spanning the gap. The length of the CDR3 is 16 residues. The V gene's germline CDR1 is MNHEY and CDR2 SVGAGI. DNA for the CDR3: TGTGCCAGCAGTTACGATGGGACACTTACTAATGAAAAACTGTTTTTT. Protein sequence: CASSYDGTLTNEKLFF.

This chain uses TRBV7-2 with TRBJ2-3, with 11 bases identical to TRBD2. CDR1 is SGHTA, CDR2 FQGNSA, per germline. This CDR3 spans 18 amino acids. The V segment lost 0 bases and the J segment 4 bases; nucleotides outside the gene matches: 9. CDR3: CASSLAVSGRAGADTQYF. The CDR3 DNA is TGTGCCAGCAGCTTAGCGGTTAGCGGGAGGGCCGGGGCAGATACGCAGTATTTT.

The V and J genes are TRBV7-2 and TRBJ2-5, with D uncertain. The CDR3 runs 12 residues. The germline CDR1 and CDR2 sequences are SGHTA and FQGNSA. Trimming cost V 5 bases and J 0 bases, with 4 bases left between them. The CDR3 nucleotides are TGTGCCAGCAGCCCGTACCAAGAGACCCAGTACTTC. This encodes CASSPYQETQYF.

This clone occurred once. The chain joins TRBV11-2 to TRBJ2-1; D is undetermined. The germline V gene encodes CDR1 SGHAT and CDR2 FQNNGV. The CDR3 runs 12 residues. V dropped 0 bases and J dropped 6 bases, with 3 bases sitting between them. The CDR3 spells CASSLDSNEQFF. As DNA, the CDR3 is TGTGCCAGCAGCTTAGATTCCAATGAGCAGTTCTTC.